The following is a TCR beta chain sequence with its context. As processed by the authors: Scientists estimated how many nucleated cells there were by amplifying reference gene primers. Profiling relied on immunoSEQ multiplex PCR, and the TCRdb table lists in-frame clones only, not all of them. The V and J calls and clone size were taken over from that table, and D and trimming were inferred from the DNA. The sample lists hundreds of thousands of clones, around 82% occurring once. These data are taken from a study of blood T cell repertoires in COVID-19. Study-wide background: Researchers got acute and convalescent COVID-19 samples from the United States, Italy and Spain. T cells, B-cell-depleted T cells, or PBMCs supplied cDNA or gDNA.

After removal of 0 bases from V and 5 bases from J, the junction contained 5 bases not matched to a gene. CDR1 and CDR2 (germline): LNHNV, YYDKDF (reference sequence). This CDR3 comprises 15 residues. This clonotype was sampled from a woman between 50 and 59 years old who had recovered from COVID-19. The chain employs TRBV15 and TRBJ1-1, with 8 bases aligning to TRBD1. Input material: peripheral blood. The CDR3 reads CATSRDDRGGTEAFF. The DNA for the CDR3 is TGTGCCACCAGCAGAGACGACAGGGGAGGTACTGAAGCTTTCTTT.